This T cell receptor (beta chain) derives from a study of Ad26.COV2.S vaccination and SARS-CoV-2 variants. Clones were sequenced by immunoSEQ multiplex PCR, and TCRdb holds only the in-frame ones, with some missing. Found here are fewer than 300,000 clones, more than 75% of them singletons; the top ten hold around 3.5%. The V gene end was trimmed by 6 bases and the J gene end by 2 bases; junction bases not matched to a gene: 8. Germline CDR1 SGHNT, CDR2 YYREEE (reference sequence). The CDR3 runs 15 residues. Regarding treatment: about 20 received Ad26.COV2.S at low or high dose, single or two shots; about 5 received placebo; per-sample allocation not given. Vaccine and placebo recipients were sampled on day 63 after the first injection.

The source is a person between 18 and 59 years old who received the Ad26.COV2.S COVID-19 vaccine or a placebo. The chain couples TRBV5-4 to TRBJ2-1; 7 bases are a match to TRBD2. The material was peripheral blood, obtained in a trial of Ad26.COV2.S vaccine versus placebo. Here the CDR3 DNA reads TGTGCCAGCAACCCTAGCGGACCGACCTACAATGAGCAGTTCTTC. As protein: CASNPSGPTYNEQFF.